This TCR beta chain was identified during a study of sequential checkpoint blockade in melanoma. Data came from immunoSEQ multiplex PCR; TCRdb stores just in-frame clones and leaves some out. The table lists 30,000 or so clones, 70% to 90% of them singletons. Germline V lookup: CDR1 ENHRY, CDR2 SYGVKD. J was trimmed by 7 bases and V by 7 bases; bases with no gene match: 10. The CDR3 totals 14 residues. Sample treatment: randomized to nivolumab then ipilimumab (arm A) or the reverse (arm B). No patient had prior DNA-damaging chemotherapy. PBMC sorting kept live CD3+CD8+ cells without CD19 or CD56. This chain uses TRBV10-3 with TRBJ2-7, with 10 positions matching TRBD1. The sequenced sample was CD8+ T cells sorted from blood (inferred from file names), obtained from a patient given nivolumab and ipilimumab in sequence. The origin of this receptor is a human donor with melanoma. CDR3 coding DNA: TGTGCCATCACGGACGGGACAGGGGCCTGGGAGCAGTACTTC. Amino acid sequence: CAITDGTGAWEQYF.